The subject of this entry is one TCR beta chain. As yet, its antigen is unknown. A single base separates this from a much larger clone, so it may be a read error. The sample belongs to a study of molecular identifiers for immune sequencing clone quantification. Whole-study findings and limits: Naive cells had under 1% of molecules in clones above 20 RNA copies, effectors over 99%. Because of identical TCR molecules sharing a barcode, sizes of highly expanded clones could be underestimated.

Listed TCR primers and previously described methods were used for bulk TCR libraries. TCRdb redid the calling of the PCR reads with MiXCR, one entry per CDR3 protein. Among about 640,000 distinct CDR3 sequences, around 20% were seen once, and the ten largest hold roughly 0.9%. Sequencing was performed on naive CD8+ T cells from blood, with Jurkat cell RNA spiked in. Subset reported: FACS-sorted CD8+CD4-CCR7+CD45RA+ naive T cells. The source of this sequence is a human donor in good health. Some libraries in this study had Jurkat cell RNA spiked in.

The CDR3, as DNA: TGTGCCAGCGGTGAATTAGGGACAGGGGTGTTGAAGTTC. It codes for CASGELGTGVLKF. The chain is built from TRBV25-1 and TRBJ2-7; TRBD1 matches at 10 bases. The V gene's germline CDR1 is MGHDK and CDR2 SYGVNS. This CDR3 region has 13 residues.